Sequencing of this T cell receptor beta chain was carried out in a study of blood T cells in healthy people across ages. Study-level results: With age, beta diversity per million T cells declined roughly linearly, significantly by 35 to 40.

Concerning this clonotype itself: What it binds is not known. A much more abundant neighbour one base away suggests this may be a read error.

Using a J-beta primer mix together with a sample-barcoded 5' primer, a second PCR was run for about 6 to 12 cycles. TCRdb reanalysed the 5' RACE reads using MiXCR and keeps one entry per CDR3 protein. The sample has about 930,000 distinct CDR3 sequences; just under 30% are singletons. The germline CDR1 and CDR2 sequences are MDHEN and SYDVKM. The CDR3 has 14 amino acids. Total RNA, at least 6 micrograms per sample, came from PBMCs. The same sample was also studied in work on T cells of mothers and their children.

The sequenced sample was blood. The TCR sequence derives from a woman aged 35 to 49 in good health. The rearrangement links TRBV28 to TRBJ2-4; D gene unclear. The J call may be mistaken, given a closer DNA end match to TRBJ2-7. CDR3 region: CASRFRISSYEQYF. CDR3 coding DNA: TGTGCCAGCAGGTTTAGGATAAGCTCCTACGAGCAGTACTTC.